Presented here are 22 T cell receptor beta chains from one specimen sequenced in a study of T cells in women clearing cervical HPV infection. Libraries were prepared by immunoSEQ multiplex PCR; TCRdb keeps only in-frame clonotypes and omits some of them. The listing records approximately 34,000 clones. Specimen: blood buffy coat. All receptors derive from a woman between 18 and 70 years old with a cervical HPV16 infection that either progressed to CIN3+ or cleared (not recorded which).

With respect to this clone: With the read ending 3 residues before the CDR3 end, the germline J gene is used to fill in that end. V and J are TRBV5-1 and TRBJ2-7, with D perhaps TRBD2 (7 bases). V lost 3 bases, J lost 0 bases, and 10 bases lay in between. The CDR3 consists of 14 residues. Germline assignment: CDR1 SGHRS and CDR2 YFSETQ. The CDR3 bases that were read are TGCGCCAGCAGCTGGGGGGGGCTCTCCTACGAG. This sequence encodes CASSWGGLSYE. The entire CDR3 reads CASSWGGLSYEQYF.

As concerns this clone: In the same sample, other DNA sequences code for this CDR3. CDR3 DNA, as far as it was read: TGCGCCAGCAGCTCCGGACAGGGGAACTCACCC. This sequence encodes CASSSGQGNSP. In full, the CDR3 reads CASSSGQGNSPLHF. V gene TRBV5-1 combines with J gene TRBJ1-6; 9 positions agree with TRBD1. The CDR3 extends 3 residues past the end of the read, so its final part is completed from the germline J gene. Per the germline V gene, CDR1 is SGHRS and CDR2 is YFSETQ. This CDR3 region has 14 residues. Trimming cost V 3 bases and J 10 bases; bases outside gene matches: 5.

As regards this clone: The CDR3 end lies 3 residues beyond the end of the read and is filled in from the germline J gene. The V gene is TRBV30, the J gene TRBJ2-7; 7 bases map to TRBD1. Per the germline V gene, CDR1 is GTSNPN and CDR2 is SVGIG (reference sequence). Unmatched junction bases numbered 8, after V lost 8 bases and J lost 1 base. The CDR3 has 13 amino acids. The sequenced CDR3 bases are TGTGCCGGTTGCCGGGACAGTTCCTACGAG. Translated: CAGCRDSSYE. The entire CDR3 protein is CAGCRDSSYEQYF.

Note on this clone: The read ends 3 residues early relative to the CDR3; the germline J gene fills the gap. The rearrangement links TRBV7-6 to TRBJ2-3; 14 positions agree with TRBD2. CDR1 is SGHVS and CDR2 is FNYEAQ in the germline V gene. The length of the CDR3 is 16 residues. The part of the CDR3 DNA that was read is TGTGCCAGCAGTTCCTTGACTAGCGGGGGGGGTGAGACG. This gives the protein CASSSLTSGGGET. The full CDR3 protein reads CASSSLTSGGGETQYF.

As concerns this clone: The sequenced fragment ends 3 residues before the CDR3 boundary, so the rest is inferred from the germline J gene. V gene TRBV19 combines with J gene TRBJ1-2; 8 bases map to TRBD1. The germline V gene encodes CDR1 LNHDA and CDR2 SQIVND (reference sequence). With 1 base clipped from V and 0 bases from J, the junction kept 7 bases outside the gene matches. The CDR3 sequence is 17 residues long. CDR3 DNA (partial): TGTGCCAGTAGTATAGTGGCCGGGACAGGAACTAACTATGGC. This codes for CASSIVAGTGTNYG. In full, the CDR3 reads CASSIVAGTGTNYGYTF.

Comment on this clone: The read comes to an end 3 residues before the CDR3 does, leaving the germline J gene to fill in the end. The chain couples TRBV5-1 to TRBJ2-3; tentative D call: TRBD1 (6 bases). Trimming pared 4 bases from V and 3 bases from J, leaving 15 bases between. The CDR3 runs 15 residues. The V gene's germline CDR1 is SGHRS and CDR2 YFSETQ. Partial CDR3 DNA: TGCGCCAGCAGCCTAGGGCAGGGGTATACAGATACG. Protein product: CASSLGQGYTDT. The CDR3 in its entirety is CASSLGQGYTDTQYF. Using reference TRBV5-1 and TRBJ2-3 for the parts outside the CDR3, the full variable domain is KAGVTQTPRYLIKTRGQQVTLSCSPISGHRSVSWYQQTPGQGLQFLFEYFSETQRNKGNFPGRFSGRQFSNSRSEMNVSTLELGDSALYLCASSLGQGYTDTQYFGPGTRLTVL.

Of note for this clone: The read terminates 3 residues before the CDR3 end, so the remaining end is supplied by the germline J gene. In the same sample, other DNA sequences code for this CDR3. The J gene is TRBJ1-2, the V gene TRBV18; 7 nucleotides agree with TRBD1. This CDR3 contains 12 residues. J gave up 6 bases and V 3 bases, and 1 base lay outside the gene matches. Per the germline V gene, CDR1 is KGHSH and CDR2 is LQKENI. This CDR3 is CASSPQGDGYTF. The CDR3 bases that were read are TGTGCCAGCTCACCTCAGGGGGATGGC.

On this clone itself: The CDR3 end falls 3 residues outside the read, so it is completed with the germline J gene. J is TRBJ1-5 and V is TRBV7-2; 8 positions match TRBD1. V trimming: 4 bases; J trimming: 7 bases; junction bases outside the gene matches: 9. The CDR3 is made up of 15 amino acids. Per germline, CDR1 SGHTA and CDR2 FQGNSA. This CDR3 reads CASSYGQGIYQPQHF. The part of the CDR3 DNA that was read is TGTGCCAGCAGCTATGGACAGGGAATTTACCAGCCC.

In regard to this clone: The read terminates 3 residues ahead of where the CDR3 ends, so the germline J gene completes it. The V call is TRBV2, the J call TRBJ2-3, with TRBD1 matching over 8 bases. This CDR3 is 15 amino acids long. V trimming: 4 bases; J trimming: 4 bases; junction bases outside the gene matches: 7. Germline CDR1 is SNHLY and CDR2 is FYNNEI. The CDR3 is CASSVIGQGADTQYF. CDR3 bases read: TGTGCCAGCAGTGTAATCGGACAGGGAGCAGATACG.

About this clone itself: The read gets to within 3 residues of the CDR3 end, and the germline J gene fills in the rest. The V gene is TRBV5-1, the J gene TRBJ1-4; D gene ambiguous. From germline, CDR1 is SGHRS and CDR2 YFSETQ. CDR3 length: 14 residues. Trimming removed 0 bases at V and 4 bases at J, with 7 bases between. CDR3 sequence reads: CASSLDSFNEKLFF. The sequenced part of the CDR3 DNA is TGCGCCAGCAGCTTGGATAGTTTTAATGAAAAA.

On this clone itself: With the read ending 3 residues before the CDR3 end, the germline J gene is used to fill in that end. This chain links TRBV7-6 with TRBJ2-7; TRBD1 aligns across 8 bases. After removal of 1 base from V and 3 bases from J, the junction contained 2 bases not matched to a gene. The length of the CDR3 is 14 residues. The germline V gene encodes CDR1 SGHVS and CDR2 FNYEAQ. CDR3 in amino acids: CASSLGTGFYEQYF. CDR3 DNA, as far as it was read: TGTGCCAGCAGCTTAGGGACAGGGTTCTACGAG.

Points on this clone: The sequenced fragment ends 3 residues before the CDR3 boundary, so the rest is inferred from the germline J gene. The chain is built from TRBV19 and TRBJ2-3, with 7 bases fitting TRBD2. In germline, CDR1 is LNHDA, CDR2 SQIVND (reference sequence). This CDR3 is 14 amino acids long. The trim removed 7 bases at V and 2 bases at J, leaving 6 bases unmatched. The part of the CDR3 DNA that was read is TGTGCCAGTACTAGCGGACGAGACACAGATACG. Translating it yields CASTSGRDTDT. The whole CDR3 protein reads CASTSGRDTDTQYF.

Notes on this clone: The CDR3 extends 3 residues past the end of the read, so its final part is completed from the germline J gene. The chain is built from TRBV5-1 and TRBJ2-1; D is unresolved. CDR3 size: 14 residues. V was cut by 4 bases and J by 3 bases, with 11 bases left in between. In germline, CDR1 is SGHRS, CDR2 YFSETQ. The sequenced part of the CDR3 DNA is TGCGCCAGCAGCCAAGCGTCGAGCTACAATGAG. Amino acids: CASSQASSYNE. The whole CDR3 region reads CASSQASSYNEQFF.

Note on this clone: The read comes to an end 3 residues before the CDR3 does, leaving the germline J gene to fill in the end. V and J are TRBV6-2 or TRBV6-3 and TRBJ1-1; TRBD1 matches 8 bases. The CDR3 loop spans 14 amino acids. V shed 5 bases, J shed 5 bases, and the junction held 7 bases outside the gene matches. The germline V gene has CDR1 MNHEY and CDR2 SVGEGT. The part of the CDR3 DNA that was read is TGTGCCAGCAGTCGTGCTACAGGGGGAACTGAA. This codes for CASSRATGGTE. From start to end, the CDR3 is CASSRATGGTEAFF.

Details on this clone: The read ends 3 residues before the CDR3 terminus; that terminus is restored from the germline J gene. This sequence joins TRBV7-9 and TRBJ2-7, with D uncertain. The CDR3 runs to 10 residues. V lost 8 bases to trimming and J lost 2 bases, with 4 bases between them. The V gene's germline CDR1 is SEHNR and CDR2 FQNEAQ (reference sequence). CDR3 DNA (partial): TGTGCCAGCGAGCCCTACGAG. Translating gives CASEPYE. The entire CDR3 is CASEPYEQYF.

Concerning this clone itself: The read terminates 3 residues before the CDR3 end, so the remaining end is supplied by the germline J gene. This chain joins TRBV7-8 and TRBJ1-1, with 8 nucleotides matching TRBD1. Germline assignment: CDR1 SGHVS and CDR2 FQNEAQ. This CDR3 is 13 amino acids long. The CDR3 loop reads CASSLGQGTRAFF. The DNA read from the CDR3 is TGTGCCAGCAGCTTAGGACAGGGGACTCGA.

Remarks on this clone: The CDR3 end lies 3 residues beyond the end of the read and is filled in from the germline J gene. The chain carries TRBV6-2 or TRBV6-3 and TRBJ2-1; 10 bases map to TRBD2. Germline V lookup: CDR1 MNHEY, CDR2 SVGEGT. There are 14 residues in the CDR3. V gave up 5 bases and J gave up 9 bases; unmatched junction bases: 7. CDR3 bases read: TGTGCCAGCAGTGTTCTAGCGGGAGTTCGTGAG. Translated: CASSVLAGVRE. Given in full, the CDR3 is CASSVLAGVREQFF.

CDR3 bases read: TGCGCCAGCAGTTCACCACCTAACTCTGGAAACACC. It encodes CASSSPPNSGNT. The whole CDR3 reads CASSSPPNSGNTIYF. The gene calls are TRBV10-1 and TRBJ1-3; D remains unclear. The read comes to an end 3 residues before the CDR3 does, leaving the germline J gene to fill in the end. V dropped 5 bases and J dropped 0 bases, with 11 bases sitting between them. The germline V gene has CDR1 WNHNN and CDR2 SYGVQD (reference sequence). This CDR3 is built from 15 residues.

The CDR3 spells CASTVGQSAAGELFF. The sequenced CDR3 bases are TGTGCCAGCACGGTCGGGCAGTCAGCGGCCGGGGAG. The chain couples TRBV11-2 to TRBJ2-2, with D possibly TRBD2 on 5 matching bases. Read data end 3 residues before the CDR3 end; the end is taken from the germline J gene. Germline CDR1 and CDR2: SGHAT and FQNNGV. There are 15 residues in the CDR3. Trimming stripped 7 bases from V and 6 bases from J, with 18 bases between.

Comments on this clone: The CDR3 is cut off 3 residues early in the read; its end comes from the germline J gene. This chain connects TRBV18 to TRBJ2-7; D is possibly TRBD2 (6 bases). This CDR3 has 16 amino acids. The V and J ends lost 1 base and 6 bases respectively, with 19 bases between them. Per germline, CDR1 KGHSH and CDR2 LQKENI. CDR3 DNA, as far as it was read: TGTGCCAGCTCACCACTAGCGGAGGGGCCTTTTGCCGAG. Translation gives CASSPLAEGPFAE. In full, the CDR3 reads CASSPLAEGPFAEQYF. Full variable domain (missing parts from reference TRBV18 and TRBJ2-7): NAGVMQNPRHLVRRRGQEARLRCSPMKGHSHVYWYRQLPEEGLKFMVYLQKENIIDESGMPKERFSAEFPKEGPSILRIQQVVRGDSAAYFCASSPLAEGPFAEQYFGPGTRLTVT.

With respect to this clone: Read data end 3 residues before the CDR3 end; the end is taken from the germline J gene. The J gene is TRBJ2-3, the V gene TRBV5-4, with D maybe TRBD2 (5 bases). CDR1 is SGHNT and CDR2 is YYREEE in the germline V gene (reference sequence). Trimming cost V 3 bases and J 6 bases, with 11 bases left between them. CDR3 length equals 13 residues. The covered CDR3 bases are TGTGCCAGCAGCTGGCCCCCGGGGGATACG. Amino acids: CASSWPPGDT. The whole CDR3 is CASSWPPGDTQYF.

A word on this clone: The missing CDR3 end, 3 residues past where the read stops, is filled in from the germline J gene. This chain connects TRBV19 to TRBJ1-1, with 9 bases lining up with TRBD1. The CDR3 is made up of 16 amino acids. The J segment lost 1 base and the V segment lost 3 bases, leaving 6 bases of the junction unmatched. Germline values: CDR1 LNHDA, CDR2 SQIVND (reference sequence). CDR3 DNA, as far as it was read: TGTGCCAGTAGTATGGCCTCGACAGGGGGGAACACTGAA. This gives the protein CASSMASTGGNTE. The full CDR3 reads CASSMASTGGNTEAFF.